The rows below give T cell receptor beta chains drawn from one sample of a study of cytomegalovirus exposure and HLA in healthy donors. The data were produced by immunoSEQ multiplex PCR, yet TCRdb's version contains in-frame clones alone and is incomplete. The table lists 150,000 to 170,000 clones, under 85% of them singletons, with about 2.6% in the top ten. Sample: PBMCs. These receptors were taken from a man aged 18 to 35 in good health and CMV-seronegative. Each CDR3 is given with its conserved first and last residue.

j_call | v_call | cdr3_aa
TRBJ1-1 | TRBV28 | CASSDLQGARTKAFF
TRBJ2-5 | TRBV6-4 | CASSEVAGGQETQYF
TRBJ2-1 | TRBV5-1 | CASSPGTGVYNEQFF
TRBJ1-1 | TRBV7-9 | CASSLTGQNTEAFF
TRBJ1-2 | TRBV5-6 | CASSSEVRGPLGGYTF
TRBJ2-1 | TRBV10-3 | CAISGDQGPELEQFF
TRBJ1-1 | TRBV18 | CASSTTELNTEAFF
TRBJ1-6 | TRBV5-6 | CASSLEQGYNSPLHF
TRBJ1-1 | TRBV5-1 | CASGQMNTEAFF
- | TRBV11-3 | CASSLARGREQYF
TRBJ2-5 | TRBV9 | CASSARLSQETQYF
TRBJ1-4 | TRBV7-9 | CASSSGQGIVEKLFF
TRBJ1-4 | TRBV29-1 | CSVGRGGEKLFF
TRBJ2-2 | TRBV6-1 | CASRNQENTGELFF
TRBJ2-5 | TRBV20-1 | CSAGLETQYF
TRBJ2-1 | TRBV27 | CASSSIAATGNEQFF
TRBJ2-1 | TRBV19 | CASSPDNMWRDSYNEQFF
TRBJ1-1 | TRBV7-2 | CASSLDPTSIEAFF
TRBJ1-2 | TRBV6-1 | CASSLQGAGYTF
TRBJ1-4 | TRBV2 | CASSAYLSEKLFF
TRBJ1-2 | TRBV28 | CASSLRGKHSYGYTF
TRBJ1-2 | TRBV30 | CAWGTGTNYGYTF
TRBJ2-7 | TRBV7-8 | CASSSGQGWAEQYF
TRBJ1-1 | TRBV7-9 | CASSWDRISNTEAFF
TRBJ1-1 | TRBV10-2 | CASLSGSEAFF
TRBJ1-5 | TRBV28 | CASSLQGYQPQHF
TRBJ1-1 | TRBV19 | CASSIGPRAEAFF
- | TRBV2 | CASRGTGVLYEQYF
TRBJ1-1 | TRBV18 | CASSPPGIEAFF
TRBJ2-7 | TRBV11-1 | CASSLALKSGGYEQYF
TRBJ2-2 | TRBV7-7 | CASSPGAGELFF
TRBJ1-5 | TRBV30 | CAWSHGGSGQPQHF
TRBJ2-1 | TRBV5-4 | CASSPPGAGYEQFF
TRBJ2-1 | TRBV6-1 | CASSEAEGGRDEQFF
TRBJ2-3 | TRBV5-1 | CASSPRTGDGDTQYF
TRBJ2-1 | TRBV19 | CASSALGGQIYNEQFF
TRBJ1-3 | TRBV6-5 | CASSYRGVPGNTIYF